These 7 T cell receptor beta chains originate from one sample sequenced in a study of shared clonotypes between healthy human individuals. Naive CD8 populations comprised CD45RO-negative cells positively selected for CCR7, excluding terminally differentiated effector memory CD45RA+ cells. Profiling relied on immunoSEQ multiplex PCR, and the TCRdb table lists in-frame clones only, not all of them. The sample carries roughly 2.1 million clones, 90% to 95% recorded once. The sequencing input was naive CD8+ T cells from PBMCs. The origin of the receptors is a man between 18 and 35 years old in good health. Some clones in this sample may be carry-over from other donors' samples.

Turning to this clone: Within the sample, other DNA sequences also encode this same CDR3. The chain couples TRBV9 to TRBJ2-3; maybe TRBD1 (6 bases). V lost 0 bases and J 0 bases, leaving 8 bases between the germline ends. This CDR3 has 15 residues. Per the germline V gene, CDR1 is SGDLS and CDR2 is YYNGEE. The CDR3 nucleotides read TGTGCCAGCAGCGTAGCCACAGGGAGCACAGATACGCAGTATTTT. This encodes CASSVATGSTDTQYF. The entire variable domain, with the rest obtained from reference TRBV9 and TRBJ2-3, is as follows: DSGVTQTPKHLITATGQRVTLRCSPRSGDLSVYWYQQSLDQGLQFLIQYYNGEERAKGNILERFSAQQFPDLHSELNLSSLELGDSALYFCASSVATGSTDTQYFGPGTRLTVL.

The rearrangement joins TRBV25-1 to TRBJ2-7, with a tentative D call TRBD1 (5 bases). Germline-derived CDR1 and CDR2 are MGHDK and SYGVNS. Trimming cost V 4 bases and J 2 bases, with 9 bases left between them. The CDR3 runs 13 residues. The CDR3 DNA follows: TGTGCCAGCAGTGTAGGGGTCACCTACGAGCAGTACTTC. It codes for CASSVGVTYEQYF.

The count of this clone is one. The V and J genes are TRBV7-9 and TRBJ2-2; 11 nucleotides agree with TRBD1. The CDR3 runs to 16 residues. Trimming removed 4 bases from V and 2 bases from J; junction bases left unmatched: 3. The V gene's germline CDR1 is SEHNR and CDR2 FQNEAQ (reference sequence). The CDR3 spells CASSSWTGGNTGELFF. DNA of the CDR3: TGTGCCAGCAGCTCGTGGACAGGGGGCAACACCGGGGAGCTGTTTTTT.

This clone was detected only a few times. V and J are TRBV10-1 and TRBJ1-1; 8 bases fit TRBD1. The CDR3 has 14 residues. Looked up from germline, CDR1 is WNHNN and CDR2 is SYGVQD (reference sequence). V lost 2 bases and J lost 5; bases outside the gene matches: 4. The CDR3 reads CASSERTGHTEAFF. CDR3 nucleotide sequence: TGCGCCAGCAGTGAGCGGACAGGGCATACTGAAGCTTTCTTT.

The CDR3 coding sequence is TGTGCCAGCAGCCTGGCCGGGACAGGGAGGTTAGATGGCTACACCTTC. Its protein is CASSLAGTGRLDGYTF. The chain joins TRBV7-9 to TRBJ1-2; 9 bases align to TRBD1. Germline V CDR1 and CDR2: SEHNR, FQNEAQ (reference sequence). The V gene end was trimmed by 5 bases and the J gene end by 6 bases; junction bases not matched to a gene: 13. CDR3 length: 16 amino acids. Using reference TRBV7-9 and TRBJ1-2 for the parts outside the CDR3, the full variable domain is DTGVSQNPRHKITKRGQNVTFRCDPISEHNRLYWYRQTLGQGPEFLTYFQNEAQLEKSRLLSDRFSAERPKGSFSTLEIQRTEQGDSAMYLCASSLAGTGRLDGYTFGSGTRLTVV.

This clone occurred once. The CDR3, as DNA: TGTGCCAGCAGCTTTCGGGGGATCGGTGACGAGCAGTACTTC. It translates to CASSFRGIGDEQYF. The chain joins TRBV7-9 to TRBJ2-7, with a possible D match to TRBD2 (6 bases). Germline V gene sequence: CDR1 SEHNR, CDR2 FQNEAQ (reference sequence). The V end lost 3 bases, the J end lost 5 bases, and 14 bases lay between the germline ends. The CDR3 is made up of 14 amino acids. Supplemented by reference TRBV7-9 and TRBJ2-7, the full variable domain reads DTGVSQNPRHKITKRGQNVTFRCDPISEHNRLYWYRQTLGQGPEFLTYFQNEAQLEKSRLLSDRFSAERPKGSFSTLEIQRTEQGDSAMYLCASSFRGIGDEQYFGPGTRLTVT.

The genes are TRBV7-6 and TRBJ1-3; D is undetermined. The CDR3 covers 11 residues. CDR1 is SGHVS, CDR2 FNYEAQ, per germline. With 5 bases removed from V and 4 bases from J, the gap between germline ends came to 3 bases. CDR3 nucleotides: TGTGCCAGCAGCGGGGGAAACACCATATATTTT. This translates into CASSGGNTIYF.